The 18 T cell receptor beta chains given below trace back to one sample, sequenced in a study of T-cell memory formation after mild COVID-19. TCRdb re-analysed the 5' RACE reads in MiXCR, keeping a single row per CDR3 protein. This table holds 450,000 to 650,000 distinct CDR3 sequences, over 15% found once. Sequenced input: PBMCs or a T cell subset sorted from them (not recorded which). The receptors were sampled from an adult woman who had mild COVID-19 (a few samples of this study predate the infection). Cell type and time point are not known.

This rearrangement joins TRBV30 to TRBJ1-6, with 8 nucleotides matching TRBD1. The CDR3 has 12 residues. The ends lost 5 bases at V and 10 bases at J; junction bases unmatched: 4. Per germline, CDR1 GTSNPN and CDR2 SVGIG (reference sequence). The CDR3 DNA follows: TGTGCCTGGGACAGGGGTTGGTCACCCCTCCACTTT. Translated, it gives CAWDRGWSPLHF.

Only a few counts were recorded for this clonotype. The chain uses TRBV20-1 and TRBJ1-1; no reliable D call. Germline V gives CDR1 DFQATT, CDR2 SNEGSKA (reference sequence). V was pared by 5 bases and J by 0 bases, with 10 bases between. The CDR3 is made up of 13 amino acids. The CDR3 bases are TGCAGTGCTGGCCAGAGTATGAACACTGAAGCTTTCTTT. Residues: CSAGQSMNTEAFF.

The chain has TRBV20-1 and TRBJ2-3; D is unclear. CDR3 length equals 11 residues. Trimming pared 3 bases from V and 5 bases from J, leaving 6 bases between. Germline V gene data show CDR1 as DFQATT and CDR2 as SNEGSKA (reference sequence). Here the CDR3 DNA reads TGCAGTGCTAGTTTGGTAGATACGCAGTATTTT. Translating gives CSASLVDTQYF.

This chain uses TRBV24-1 with TRBJ1-1; D unclear. This CDR3 has 13 amino acids. CDR1 KGHDR and CDR2 SFDVKD come from the germline V gene. V lost 3 bases to trimming and J lost 0 bases, with 4 bases between them. CDR3 loop: CATSDLLNTEAFF. CDR3 nucleotide sequence: TGTGCCACCAGTGATCTATTGAACACTGAAGCTTTCTTT.

This clonotype was found a few times. This sequence joins TRBV7-2 and TRBJ1-2, with 9 bases matching TRBD1. The junction had 2 bases not matched to a gene; V was cut back by 4 bases and J by 2 bases. This CDR3 contains 14 residues. Germline-derived CDR1 and CDR2 are SGHTA and FQGNSA. The CDR3 is CASSWGQGNYGYTF. CDR3 in DNA: TGTGCCAGCAGCTGGGGACAGGGAAACTATGGCTACACCTTC.

This clonotype has a handful of counts. V and J are TRBV9 and TRBJ1-1; D uncertain. Germline V gene data show CDR1 as SGDLS and CDR2 as YYNGEE. CDR3 size: 15 residues. The V gene lost 0 bases and the J gene lost 0 bases, with 9 bases spanning the gap. Here the CDR3 reads CASSVGSGLNTEAFF. In nucleotides, the CDR3 is TGTGCCAGCAGCGTAGGTTCGGGTTTGAACACTGAAGCTTTCTTT.

This clonotype was picked up a small number of times. The chain employs TRBV29-1 and TRBJ2-1; 11 positions agree with TRBD2. V trimming: 3 bases; J trimming: 5 bases; junction bases outside the gene matches: 12. CDR1 is SQVTM, CDR2 ANQGSEA, per germline. The CDR3 length is 17 residues. CDR3 coding DNA: TGCAGCGTTGAGGGTGCTAGCGGGAGGCCAAAGGACAATGAGCAGTTCTTC. Encoded protein: CSVEGASGRPKDNEQFF.

The gene calls are TRBV15 and TRBJ2-7; D is possibly TRBD1 or TRBD2 (5 bases each). The CDR3 covers 18 residues. V lost 0 bases and J lost 2, with 20 bases in between. Germline CDR1 and CDR2: LNHNV and YYDKDF (reference sequence). The CDR3 sequence: CATSRDLTAVVSPYEQYF. CDR3 DNA sequence: TGTGCCACCAGCAGAGACCTGACAGCGGTCGTTTCCCCCTACGAGCAGTACTTC.

This chain joins TRBV18 and TRBJ2-5; D is perhaps TRBD1 (6 bases). Germline CDR1 and CDR2: KGHSH and LQKENI. CDR3 length: 15 amino acids. V lost 1 base and J 0 bases, leaving 9 bases between the germline ends. In nucleotides, the CDR3 is TGTGCCAGCTCACCACAACAGGGCTACCAAGAGACCCAGTACTTC. Translation: CASSPQQGYQETQYF.

There are a few counts of this clonotype. The chain carries TRBV4-3 and TRBJ2-4, with TRBD2 as a possible D gene (7 bases). V was pared by 0 bases and J by 8 bases, with 14 bases between. This CDR3 comprises 15 residues. The germline gives CDR1 LGHNA, CDR2 YSLEER. The CDR3 spells CASSQDRRGQDIQYF. DNA of the CDR3: TGCGCCAGCAGCCAAGATCGGCGGGGGCAAGACATTCAGTACTTC.

The rearrangement uses TRBV9 and TRBJ1-5, with D uncertain. V gave up 3 bases and J gave up 3 bases, with 4 bases separating them. Per the germline V gene, CDR1 is SGDLS and CDR2 is YYNGEE. The CDR3 consists of 12 residues. The CDR3 DNA sequence: TGTGCCAGCAGCGCAAACAATCAGCCCCAGCATTTT. Amino acid sequence: CASSANNQPQHF.

The chain has TRBV18 and TRBJ2-1; the D is unclear. The CDR3 covers 14 residues. The germline V gene encodes CDR1 KGHSH and CDR2 LQKENI. V lost 3 bases and J 6 bases, leaving 12 bases between the germline ends. DNA for the CDR3: TGTGCCAGCTCACCGGAAGGGAACTCCAATGAGCAGTTCTTC. This encodes CASSPEGNSNEQFF. The complete variable domain, with remaining parts taken from reference TRBV18 and TRBJ2-1, reads NAGVMQNPRHLVRRRGQEARLRCSPMKGHSHVYWYRQLPEEGLKFMVYLQKENIIDESGMPKERFSAEFPKEGPSILRIQQVVRGDSAAYFCASSPEGNSNEQFFGPGTRLTVL.

The chain carries TRBV15 and TRBJ1-5, with D possibly being TRBD1 (5 bases). The germline V and J ends were trimmed by 0 bases and 3 bases, with 15 bases remaining between them. CDR3 size: 17 residues. Germline V gene data show CDR1 as LNHNV and CDR2 as YYDKDF (reference sequence). CDR3 DNA sequence: TGTGCCACCAGCAGAGATCGAGCAGGGAGCTCCAATCAGCCCCAGCATTTT. Protein sequence: CATSRDRAGSSNQPQHF.

This clonotype appeared a few times. J is TRBJ2-1 and V is TRBV29-1, with D uncertain. Between the trimmed V and J ends, which lost 4 bases and 8 bases, there was a span of 6 bases. Germline V gene lookup returns CDR1 SQVTM and CDR2 ANQGSEA. The CDR3 spans 10 residues. The CDR3 here is CSVGRYEQFF. The DNA of the CDR3 is TGCAGCGTTGGGCGGTATGAGCAGTTCTTC.

The rearrangement joins TRBV9 to TRBJ1-5, with 8 bases identical to TRBD1. Germline trimming cut 4 bases from V and 6 bases from J; bases unmatched to any gene: 9. The CDR3 length is 15 residues. Germline V lookup: CDR1 SGDLS, CDR2 YYNGEE. CDR3 bases: TGTGCCAGCAGCTCCGGACAGGGCGCCGGTCAGCCCCAGCATTTT. Its protein product is CASSSGQGAGQPQHF.

This clonotype has just a few counts. The gene calls are TRBV27 and TRBJ2-7; no reliable D call. V was cut by 3 bases and J by 2 bases, with 14 bases left in between. The CDR3 length is 15 residues. Germline assignment: CDR1 MNHEY and CDR2 SMNVEV (reference sequence). The CDR3 DNA reads as TGTGCCAGCAGTTTCTCCCCGGACGGCACCTACGAGCAGTACTTC. This codes for CASSFSPDGTYEQYF.

The V call is TRBV6-1, the J call TRBJ2-7; the match to TRBD1 covers 8 bases. CDR3 length: 11 amino acids. V was clipped by 8 bases and J by 6 bases; unmatched bases: 3. CDR1 MNHNS and CDR2 SASEGT come from the germline V gene. CDR3 amino acids: CASGQGSEQYF. CDR3 nucleotide sequence: TGTGCCAGCGGACAGGGCTCCGAGCAGTACTTC.

The CDR3 protein is CASSRSREQYF. The DNA of the CDR3 is TGTGCCAGCAGCCGGTCTCGAGAGCAGTACTTC. The rearrangement links TRBV5-8 to TRBJ2-7; D call uncertain. Trimming took off 4 bases at V and 7 bases at J, with 9 bases between the two ends. The CDR3 covers 11 residues. The germline CDR1 and CDR2 sequences are SGHTS and YDEGEE.